This paragraph covers one TCR beta chain sequence. The sample originates from a study of patients and donors after allogeneic stem cell transplantation. Germline V lookup: CDR1 SGHNT, CDR2 YENEEA. This CDR3 spans 15 amino acids. The ends lost 6 bases at V and 3 bases at J; junction bases unmatched: 11. MiXCR, run by TCRdb on the RT-PCR reads, gives a single entry per CDR3 protein. The table lists roughly 940,000 distinct CDR3 sequences, around 17% of them singletons, with roughly 6% in the top ten. This sequence was found in a human donor who was either an allogeneic HSCT recipient or a stem cell or donor lymphocyte infusion donor (not recorded which). It is not recorded whose cells these are; they may come from a transplant donor. The chain combines TRBV11-3 with TRBJ2-7; 7 bases line up with TRBD1. The source material was blood, either unsorted or a sorted T cell fraction (not recorded which). The CDR3 is CASSNPLTGFYEQYF. DNA for the CDR3: TGTGCCAGCAGTAACCCTTTGACAGGGTTCTACGAGCAGTACTTC.